Detailed here is one T cell receptor (beta chain). As yet, its antigen is unknown. Germline-derived CDR1 and CDR2 are SGHTA and FQGNSA. CDR3 length: 16 residues. The V and J ends lost 6 bases and 6 bases, in that order; junction bases with no gene match: 7. A multiplex PCR was run with 60 Vbeta primers and 13 Jbeta primers. Clones were read by immunoSEQ multiplex PCR, and TCRdb kept only the in-frame ones, dropping some. The data hold roughly 180,000 clones, with approximately 80% observed a single time. This sample was taken from a study of cytomegalovirus exposure and HLA in healthy donors. Overall study results and limits: Generally TCR sequences proved uncommon, though certain public TCRs appeared in numerous donors. In a later analysis, donors in an Asian-associated ancestry cluster reportedly had fewer N-insertions in productive TCRs than the cohort mean. Reports indicate that TCR beta sequences accurately predicted the HLA-A and HLA-B alleles of most subjects. Confirmation was obtained in vitro that a few CMV-associated chains are specific for CMV antigens.

The sequenced sample was PBMCs. The sequence came from a woman between 50 and 59 years old in good health and CMV-seropositive. The J gene is TRBJ2-2, the V gene TRBV7-2, with TRBD2 matching 13 bases. CDR3 amino acids: CASRVTSGRAPGELFF. The CDR3 DNA follows: TGTGCCAGCAGGGTCACTAGCGGGAGGGCTCCCGGGGAGCTGTTTTTT.